The 25 T cell receptor beta chains reported below all come from one sample, sequenced in a study of T cell responses to AZD1222 COVID-19 vaccine. TCRdb's table, derived via immunoSEQ multiplex PCR, lists solely in-frame clones and lacks some. The sample holds roughly 100,000 clones, roughly nine tenths seen once. Material: peripheral blood, obtained on day 0 of AZD1222 vaccination. The receptors originated from an adult in good health.

The chain joins TRBV21-1 to TRBJ2-3; the table calls TRBD1, which could not be checked here. TRBV21-1 represents a pseudogene. The CDR3 spans 16 residues. The CDR3 nucleotides read TGTGCCAGCAGCAAAGCAATGAACAGTAGCACAGATACGCAGTATTTT. This sequence encodes CASSKAMNSSTDTQYF.

With regard to this clone: An end of the junction differs from the germline gene, which may be a read error. The rearrangement joins TRBV15 to TRBJ1-5; D may be TRBD1 (5 bases). CDR1 is LNHNV and CDR2 is YYDKDF in the germline V gene (reference sequence). The CDR3 has 14 residues. The CDR3: CATRGEQSNQPQHF. CDR3 bases: TGTGCCACCAGGGGGGAACAGAGCAACCAGCCCCAGCATTTT.

The V gene is TRBV4-3, the J gene TRBJ1-3, with D possibly matching TRBD1 (6 bases). V dropped 4 bases and J dropped 2 bases, with 12 bases sitting between them. The length of the CDR3 is 15 residues. Looked up from germline, CDR1 is LGHNA and CDR2 is YSLEER. The CDR3 loop is CASSLFQGTGNTIYF. In nucleotides, the CDR3 is TGCGCCAGCAGCCTATTTCAGGGGACTGGAAACACCATATATTTT.

The chain links TRBV30 to TRBJ1-2; 7 positions match TRBD1. This CDR3 is built from 12 residues. Per the germline V gene, CDR1 is GTSNPN and CDR2 is SVGIG (reference sequence). V trimming: 2 bases; J trimming: 5 bases; junction bases outside the gene matches: 2. DNA of the CDR3: TGTGCCTGGAGTTCAGGGGGATATGGCTACACCTTC. This encodes CAWSSGGYGYTF. Based on the CDR3 plus reference TRBV30 and TRBJ1-2, the full variable domain is SQTIHQWPATLVQPVGSPLSLECTVEGTSNPNLYWYRQAAGRGLQLLFYSVGIGQISSEVPQNLSASRPQDRQFILSSKKLLLSDSGFYLCAWSSGGYGYTFGSGTRLTVV.

The chain employs TRBV6-6 and TRBJ2-7; TRBD1 matches 7 bases. The germline V gene encodes CDR1 MNHNY and CDR2 SVGAGI (reference sequence). Trimming cost V 10 bases and J 3 bases; bases outside gene matches: 6. This CDR3 spans 12 amino acids. The CDR3 is CATKTGSYEQYF. The DNA of the CDR3 is TGTGCCACCAAGACAGGGAGCTACGAGCAGTACTTC.

The chain has TRBV5-1 and TRBJ2-7; 11 bases align to TRBD2. The V gene end was trimmed by 2 bases and the J gene end by 5 bases; junction bases not matched to a gene: 6. There are 15 residues in the CDR3. Germline CDR1 reads SGHRS; CDR2 reads YFSETQ. CDR3 in amino acids: CASSLLAGAENEQYF. The DNA for the CDR3 is TGCGCCAGCAGCTTACTAGCGGGAGCGGAAAACGAGCAGTACTTC.

This chain joins TRBV27 and TRBJ2-2, with a weak D call TRBD2 (5 bases). This CDR3 spans 14 amino acids. V was pared by 6 bases and J by 1 base, with 9 bases between. Germline values: CDR1 MNHEY, CDR2 SMNVEV (reference sequence). CDR3 DNA: TGTGCCAGCAGGGAGCGGAAGAACACCGGGGAGCTGTTTTTT. Its protein is CASRERKNTGELFF.

The rearrangement links TRBV21-1 to TRBJ2-5; the D call in the table, TRBD2, was not verified against the DNA. TRBV21-1 is reported as a pseudogene. There are 14 residues in the CDR3. Here the CDR3 reads CASRSRGFEETQYF. In DNA, the CDR3 is TGTGCCAGCAGGTCCCGGGGGTTTGAAGAGACCCAGTACTTC.

This chain links TRBV9 with TRBJ1-4; 7 bases align to TRBD1. With V trimmed by 0 bases and J by 8 bases, 10 bases remained unmatched. The germline V gene has CDR1 SGDLS and CDR2 YYNGEE. The CDR3 is 16 amino acids. The CDR3 loop is CASSVGFDRVQEKLFF. In nucleotides, the CDR3 is TGTGCCAGCAGCGTAGGGTTCGACAGGGTTCAAGAAAAACTGTTTTTT.

This chain connects TRBV9 to TRBJ2-1, with 7 bases identical to TRBD2. The trim removed 0 bases at V and 0 bases at J, leaving 3 bases unmatched. The CDR3 sequence is 16 residues long. Germline V gene data show CDR1 as SGDLS and CDR2 as YYNGEE. This chain's CDR3 is CASSVGGGGSYNEQFF. The CDR3 DNA is TGTGCCAGCAGCGTAGGCGGCGGGGGCTCCTACAATGAGCAGTTCTTC.

This clone was counted once. The V and J genes are TRBV4-2 and TRBJ2-1; 7 bases are a match to TRBD2. Germline trimming cut 1 base from V and 3 bases from J; bases unmatched to any gene: 6. The CDR3 is 16 residues long. Germline V gene sequence: CDR1 LGHNA, CDR2 YNFKEQ. The CDR3 sequence: CASSQAGTTNYNEQFF. The CDR3 DNA is TGTGCCAGCAGCCAAGCCGGGACTACTAACTACAATGAGCAGTTCTTC.

This clone has just one count. This rearrangement joins TRBV10-3 to TRBJ2-1; 14 nucleotides align to TRBD2. The V gene's germline CDR1 is ENHRY and CDR2 SYGVKD. The CDR3 length is 20 residues. Losses at the gene ends were 7 bases for V and 0 bases for J; bases not matched to a gene: 14. The DNA of the CDR3 is TGTGCCATCAACCCAGGAGGGACTAGCGGGAGACCGAGCTCCTACAATGAGCAGTTCTTC. Its translation is CAINPGGTSGRPSSYNEQFF.

In DNA form, the CDR3 reads TGTGCCAGCTCACGAAGACAGGGCCCCACAGATACGCAGTATTTT. Translation: CASSRRQGPTDTQYF. This rearrangement joins TRBV18 to TRBJ2-3; 7 nucleotides agree with TRBD1. Trimming removed 4 bases from V and 2 bases from J; junction bases left unmatched: 6. The germline gives CDR1 KGHSH, CDR2 LQKENI. The CDR3 loop spans 15 amino acids.

The gene calls are TRBV6-4 and TRBJ2-1; TRBD2 aligns across 11 bases. The V segment lost 3 bases and the J segment 7 bases; nucleotides outside the gene matches: 8. Germline-derived CDR1 and CDR2 are MRHNA and SNTAGT. This CDR3 contains 16 residues. CDR3 coding DNA: TGTGCCAGCAGTGAAGGCCTAGCGGGAGGTCTGAATGAGCAGTTCTTC. Its protein product is CASSEGLAGGLNEQFF.

V gene TRBV19 combines with J gene TRBJ2-7, with 7 bases that match TRBD1. This CDR3 has 13 amino acids. Unmatched junction bases numbered 5, after V lost 7 bases and J lost 2 bases. Germline CDR1 reads LNHDA; CDR2 reads SQIVND (reference sequence). CDR3 sequence (DNA): TGTGCCAGTACGAGGGGGCCGGCCTACGAGCAGTACTTC. Translated: CASTRGPAYEQYF.

As DNA, the CDR3 is TGCGCCAGCAGCTCCGACTCGCAGGGCTATGGCTACACCTTC. Translated: CASSSDSQGYGYTF. The chain is built from TRBV5-1 and TRBJ1-2; D possibly corresponds to TRBD1 (5 bases). This CDR3 is 14 amino acids long. The V gene lost 3 bases and the J gene lost 4 bases, with 13 bases spanning the gap. Germline V CDR1 and CDR2: SGHRS, YFSETQ.

The chain combines TRBV9 with TRBJ1-1; perhaps TRBD1 as D (5 bases). The CDR3 spans 15 residues. Trimming cost V 3 bases and J 5 bases, with 17 bases left between them. The germline CDR1 and CDR2 sequences are SGDLS and YYNGEE. The CDR3 sequence is CASSALTGRGTEAFF. For the CDR3, the DNA is TGTGCCAGCAGCGCCCTGACGGGACGGGGAACTGAAGCTTTCTTT.

The chain joins TRBV28 to TRBJ1-5; maybe TRBD1 (6 bases). The germline CDR1 and CDR2 sequences are MDHEN and SYDVKM. CDR3 size: 13 residues. Trimming stripped 5 bases from V and 5 bases from J, with 10 bases between. CDR3 residues: CASSGTQYQPQHF. CDR3 in DNA: TGTGCCAGCAGTGGGACACAGTATCAGCCCCAGCATTTT.

This rearrangement joins TRBV12-3 or TRBV12-4 to TRBJ1-4, with D possibly being TRBD1 (5 bases). V lost 5 bases to trimming and J lost 8 bases, with 12 bases between them. The CDR3 has 13 amino acids. CDR3 in DNA: TGTGCCAGCAGTGCTCGGGACTGGGAAAAACTGTTTTTT. As protein: CASSARDWEKLFF.

This chain connects TRBV6-5 to TRBJ1-6; TRBD1 is a possible D gene (6 bases). Germline assignment: CDR1 MNHEY and CDR2 SVGAGI. Trimming removed 0 bases from V and 6 bases from J, with 9 bases in between. This CDR3 spans 15 amino acids. As DNA, the CDR3 is TGTGCCAGCAGTTACTCTGGACAGTCTAATTCACCCCTCCACTTT. Its protein is CASSYSGQSNSPLHF.

The chain carries TRBV6-9 and TRBJ1-1, with D perhaps TRBD1 (5 bases). The CDR3 length is 12 residues. V gave up 4 bases and J gave up 11 bases, with 14 bases separating them. Germline V gene sequence: CDR1 MNHGY, CDR2 SVAAGI. The CDR3 region is CASSSQRGDAFF. DNA of the CDR3: TGTGCCAGCAGTTCACAAAGGGGCGACGCTTTCTTT.

This clone showed up just a few times. V usage is TRBV2 and J usage is TRBJ1-2, with a possible D match to TRBD1 (5 bases). Germline-derived CDR1 and CDR2 are SNHLY and FYNNEI. V lost 3 bases, J lost 2 bases, and 7 bases lay in between. The CDR3 consists of 13 residues. The CDR3 region is CASSETVNYGYTF. The DNA for the CDR3 is TGTGCCAGCAGTGAGACAGTAAACTATGGCTACACCTTC.

This sequence joins TRBV12-5 and TRBJ2-7; D gene unclear. CDR1 is LGHNT, CDR2 FRNRAP, per germline. V dropped 3 bases and J dropped 3 bases, with 6 bases sitting between them. CDR3 length: 12 residues. CDR3 amino acids: CASGLFRYEQYF. The CDR3 DNA sequence: TGTGCTAGTGGTTTATTCCGCTACGAGCAGTACTTC.

The chain joins TRBV5-1 to TRBJ2-7; 9 bases agree with TRBD1. The junction had 5 bases not matched to a gene; V was cut back by 5 bases and J by 2 bases. CDR1 and CDR2 from the germline V gene are SGHRS and YFSETQ. The CDR3 length is 14 residues. CDR3 nucleotides: TGCGCCAGCAGGTCCGGGACAGGGACCTACGAGCAGTACTTC. Protein: CASRSGTGTYEQYF. Full variable domain (remainder filled in from reference TRBV5-1 and TRBJ2-7): KAGVTQTPRYLIKTRGQQVTLSCSPISGHRSVSWYQQTPGQGLQFLFEYFSETQRNKGNFPGRFSGRQFSNSRSEMNVSTLELGDSALYLCASRSGTGTYEQYFGPGTRLTVT.

The chain has TRBV6-5 and TRBJ1-2; 11 bases fit TRBD1. With 6 bases clipped from V and 5 bases from J, the junction kept 5 bases outside the gene matches. Germline V CDR1 and CDR2: MNHEY, SVGAGI. The length of the CDR3 is 14 residues. The CDR3 nucleotides are TGTGCCAGCAGGAGGGGACAGGGGGATTATGGCTACACCTTC. It specifies CASRRGQGDYGYTF.